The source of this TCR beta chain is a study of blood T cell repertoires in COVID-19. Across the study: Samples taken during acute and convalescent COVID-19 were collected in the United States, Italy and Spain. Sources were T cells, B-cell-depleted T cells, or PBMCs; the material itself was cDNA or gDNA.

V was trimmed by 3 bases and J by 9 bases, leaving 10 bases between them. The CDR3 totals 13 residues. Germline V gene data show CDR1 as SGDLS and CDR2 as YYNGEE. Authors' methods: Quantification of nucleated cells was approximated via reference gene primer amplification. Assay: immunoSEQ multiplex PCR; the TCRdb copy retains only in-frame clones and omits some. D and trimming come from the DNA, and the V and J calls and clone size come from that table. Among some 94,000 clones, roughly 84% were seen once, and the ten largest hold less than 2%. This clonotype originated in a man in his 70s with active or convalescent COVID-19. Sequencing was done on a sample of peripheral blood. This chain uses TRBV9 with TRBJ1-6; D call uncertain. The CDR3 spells CASSASPRSPLHF. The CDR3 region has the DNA TGTGCCAGCAGCGCCTCCCCCCGTTCACCCCTCCACTTT. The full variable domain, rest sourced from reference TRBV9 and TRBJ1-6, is DSGVTQTPKHLITATGQRVTLRCSPRSGDLSVYWYQQSLDQGLQFLIQYYNGEERAKGNILERFSAQQFPDLHSELNLSSLELGDSALYFCASSASPRSPLHFGNGTRLTVT.